A selection of T cell receptor beta chains follows, all from one sample in a study of beta chain features in type 1 diabetes. The repertoire was sequenced with immunoSEQ multiplex PCR; TCRdb's copy has only in-frame clones and lacks some. Of 300,000 to 400,000 clones in the sample, about 11% were seen once. Sequencing was carried out using naive CD4+ T cells from blood. The receptors come from a woman in her thirties in good health. The CDR3 runs from the conserved cysteine through the conserved F or W. D genes are given only for firm matches. For some rows the clone size is stated as once, few or many, or as a class when expanded; others skip it.

abundance	v_gene	d_gene	j_gene	CDR3nt	CDR3aa
NA	TRBV5-4	TRBD1	TRBJ1-1	TGTGCCAGCAGCTGGACAGGGGTGAACACTGAAGCTTTCTTT	CASSWTGVNTEAFF
few	TRBV7-3	TRBD2	TRBJ2-1	TGTGCCAGCAGTTCGACCGGGACTAGCGTTTACAATGAGCAGTTCTTC	CASSSTGTSVYNEQFF
few	TRBV18	NA	TRBJ1-1	TGTGCCAGCTCACACGAAAGGGGGAACACTGAAGCTTTCTTT	CASSHERGNTEAFF
NA	TRBV19	TRBD2	TRBJ2-2	TGTGCCAGTAGTGTCGGGACTAGCACCGGGGAGCTGTTTTTT	CASSVGTSTGELFF
NA	TRBV7-6	NA	TRBJ2-5	TGTGCCAGCAGCCTCCAGGGGATGGGGACCCAGTACTTC	CASSLQGMGTQYF
NA	TRBV13	TRBD2	TRBJ2-1	TGTGCCAGCAGCCCCCGGTGGGTAGCGGGAGTTAATGAGCAGTTCTTC	CASSPRWVAGVNEQFF
NA	TRBV11-2	NA	TRBJ2-7	TGTGCCAGCCGACGGAGTAACATCCCCGAGCAGTACTTC	CASRRSNIPEQYF
NA	TRBV11-2	TRBD2	TRBJ2-7	TGTGCCAGCAGCTCTATCAAGCGGGAGAGCTCCTACGAGCAGTACTTC	CASSSIKRESSYEQYF
few	TRBV7-9	NA	TRBJ2-7	TGTGCCAGCAGCACCCCGGACAGCCCAGACTCCTACGAGCAGTACTTC	CASSTPDSPDSYEQYF
NA	TRBV28	NA	TRBJ2-3	TGTGCCAGCAGTCGCGTAGATACGCAGTATTTT	CASSRVDTQYF
few	TRBV5-4	NA	TRBJ2-2	TGTGCCAGCAGCTTGGGGGCGGGGATGAACACCGGGGAGCTGTTTTTT	CASSLGAGMNTGELFF
NA	TRBV5-5	TRBD1	TRBJ1-5	TGTGCCAGCAGCGGAGGGACAGGGTACAATCAGCCCCAGCATTTT	CASSGGTGYNQPQHF
few	TRBV7-9	NA	TRBJ2-1	TGTGCCAGCAGTCTTAAAGGGGCGTCCTACAATGAGCAGTTCTTC	CASSLKGASYNEQFF
few	TRBV27	TRBD2	TRBJ2-2	TGTGCCAGCAGACGGACTAGCGGGACCAATACCGGGGAGCTGTTTTTT	CASRRTSGTNTGELFF
many	TRBV29-1	TRBD1	TRBJ2-1	TGCAGCGCCTGGGACAGGGGCTCGGACAATGAGCAGTTCTTC	CSAWDRGSDNEQFF
NA	TRBV18	NA	TRBJ1-1	TGTGCCAGCTCAGGAAGCAGGACTGAAGCTTTCTTT	CASSGSRTEAFF
few	TRBV13	NA	TRBJ1-1	TGTGCCAGCAGCTTAGTCTACGGTAGCGGTCGGAGTGGGAGCACTGAAGCTTTCTTT	CASSLVYGSGRSGSTEAFF
few	TRBV9	TRBD1	TRBJ2-7	TGTGCCAGCAGCGCGAGAGAGGGACAGGGGAACTACGAGCAGTACTTC	CASSAREGQGNYEQYF
NA	TRBV28	TRBD1	TRBJ2-5	TGTGCCAGCAGTTCGGGACAGATCCAAGAGACCCAGTACTTC	CASSSGQIQETQYF
few	TRBV5-1	TRBD2	TRBJ2-1	TGCGCCAGCAGCGTAGCGGGGGTAAGCTCCTACAATGAGCAGTTCTTC	CASSVAGVSSYNEQFF
few	TRBV4-3	TRBD2	TRBJ2-5	TGCGCCAGCAGCCAAGCTTCTAGCGGGCAAGAGACCCAGTACTTC	CASSQASSGQETQYF
NA	TRBV7-9	TRBD2	TRBJ2-1	TGTGCCAGCAGCTTAGTGGGGACTAGCGGGAGTTCGAATGAGCAGTTCTTC	CASSLVGTSGSSNEQFF
many	TRBV23-1	TRBD2	TRBJ2-3	TGCGCCAGCAGTCAATCTGTCAGCGGGGATAGCACAGATACGCAGTATTTT	CASSQSVSGDSTDTQYF
NA	TRBV14	TRBD1	TRBJ1-2	TGTGCCAGCAGCCAAGGGACAGGGGGAGATGGCTACACCTTC	CASSQGTGGDGYTF